Listed here are 11 T cell receptor beta chains from one sample, sequenced in a study of OX40 agonist ivuxolimab in advanced cancers. Method: immunoSEQ multiplex PCR; TCRdb's copy keeps in-frame clones and lacks some. Of more than 75,000 clones listed, around 80% were seen once; the top ten hold 4.5% to 6%. The source was CD4+ or CD8+ T cells sorted from blood, collected in a trial of the OX40 agonist ivuxolimab. These receptor sequences come from an adult with an advanced solid tumor such as melanoma, head and neck, liver or kidney cancer.

V and J are TRBV5-1 and TRBJ2-3; D unclear. V gave up 4 bases and J gave up 3 bases, with 12 bases separating them. The CDR3 is 14 residues long. Germline CDR1 is SGHRS and CDR2 is YFSETQ. The CDR3 is CASSPTPSTDTQYF. DNA of the CDR3: TGCGCCAGCAGCCCGACCCCCTCGACAGATACGCAGTATTTT.

The chain uses TRBV7-9 and TRBJ2-3, with 13 bases lining up with TRBD2. The CDR3 sequence is 17 residues long. Germline V CDR1 and CDR2: SEHNR, FQNEAQ (reference sequence). V was pared by 4 bases and J by 3 bases, with 7 bases of the junction left unmatched. Here the CDR3 reads CASSSLAGLAGTDTQYF. CDR3 nucleotides: TGTGCCAGCAGCTCACTGGCGGGACTAGCGGGGACAGATACGCAGTATTTT.

In regard to this clone: A single base is all that separates this from a far larger clone, so a read error is likely. Distinct nucleotide sequences in the sample also encode this CDR3. CDR3 protein: CASSLGNQPQHF. The CDR3 DNA follows: TGTGCCAGCAGCTTAGGAAATCAGCCCCAGCATTTT. The gene calls are TRBV7-2 and TRBJ1-5; D unresolved. Trimming stripped 1 base from V and 4 bases from J, with 2 bases between. The CDR3 loop spans 12 amino acids. Germline lookup yields CDR1 SGHTA and CDR2 FQGNSA.

V usage is TRBV5-1 and J usage is TRBJ2-6; D is possibly TRBD1 (6 bases). Trimming removed 6 bases at V and 2 bases at J, with 15 bases between. Per germline, CDR1 SGHRS and CDR2 YFSETQ. The CDR3 spans 16 residues. In nucleotides, the CDR3 is TGCGCCAGCATGTCAGGGGTCTTAACTGGGGCCAACGTCCTGACTTTC. It encodes CASMSGVLTGANVLTF.

This clone appeared once. This chain uses TRBV4-1 with TRBJ2-5; no definite D call. CDR3 length: 14 residues. The germline CDR1 and CDR2 sequences are MGHRA and YSYEKL. V lost 2 bases, J lost 4 bases, and 11 bases lay in between. This CDR3 reads CASSQLSRAETQYF. The CDR3 DNA reads TGCGCCAGCAGCCAATTGTCTCGGGCAGAGACCCAGTACTTC.

This clone has just a few counts. The rearrangement links TRBV7-2 to TRBJ2-7; tentative D call: TRBD2 (5 bases). V gave up 6 bases and J gave up 3 bases, with 15 bases separating them. Germline CDR1 and CDR2: SGHTA and FQGNSA. This CDR3 spans 14 amino acids. CDR3: CASSEDLMFYEQYF. The CDR3 bases are TGTGCCAGCAGTGAGGACTTAATGTTCTACGAGCAGTACTTC.

The V and J genes are TRBV5-1 and TRBJ1-2; D perhaps matches TRBD1 (6 bases). The CDR3 is made up of 14 amino acids. Germline V lookup: CDR1 SGHRS, CDR2 YFSETQ. V was pared by 2 bases and J by 5 bases, with 13 bases between. This CDR3 is CASSLTGGTYGYTF. DNA of the CDR3: TGCGCCAGCAGCTTAACGGGGGGCACGTATGGCTACACCTTC.

The chain combines TRBV5-6 with TRBJ1-2, with TRBD1 matching over 10 bases. The CDR3 contains 14 residues. Germline lookup yields CDR1 SGHDT and CDR2 YYEEEE. With 4 bases clipped from V and 8 bases from J, the junction kept 8 bases outside the gene matches. CDR3 DNA: TGTGCCAGCAGCGTCGACAGGGGGCGCGGCGGCTACACCTTC. It specifies CASSVDRGRGGYTF.

The chain recombines TRBV2 with TRBJ1-2, with TRBD1 matching over 7 bases. This CDR3 is built from 15 residues. Germline CDR1 reads SNHLY; CDR2 reads FYNNEI. With V trimmed by 6 bases and J by 3 bases, 10 bases remained unmatched. DNA of the CDR3: TGTGCCAGCAGAGCTCCGGGACAGCCACACTATGGCTACACCTTC. It codes for CASRAPGQPHYGYTF.

V and J are TRBV27 and TRBJ2-3, with D unclear. This CDR3 is 16 amino acids long. CDR1 MNHEY and CDR2 SMNVEV come from the germline V gene (reference sequence). V lost 5 bases and J lost 0, with 15 bases in between. The CDR3 DNA reads TGTGCCAGCAGTCCCCAGCGCAGCGTTAGCACAGATACGCAGTATTTT. This gives the protein CASSPQRSVSTDTQYF.

This clone was counted once. The chain couples TRBV30 to TRBJ2-1; 8 positions agree with TRBD2. The germline V gene has CDR1 GTSNPN and CDR2 SVGIG (reference sequence). J gave up 7 bases and V 6 bases, and 8 bases lay outside the gene matches. The CDR3 spans 13 residues. DNA of the CDR3: TGTGCCTGCTTCTTCGGCGGGGGGAATGAGCAGTTCTTC. Translating it yields CACFFGGGNEQFF.